This TCR beta chain originates from a study of blood T cell repertoires in COVID-19. The CDR3 is 15 amino acids. V dropped 6 bases and J dropped 8 bases, with 22 bases sitting between them. Germline CDR1 MNHEY, CDR2 SMNVEV (reference sequence). Per the original data handling: Amplification of reference gene primers was used by the study to estimate nucleated cell counts. Only in-frame clones appear in the TCRdb table, and some are missing; sequencing was by immunoSEQ multiplex PCR. The DNA was the basis for D and trimming; V, J and clone size are from that table. This table has 300,000 to 400,000 clones, about 87% appearing once.

The receptor comes from a man aged 30 to 45 who had recovered from COVID-19. Input material: PBMCs or T cells enriched from blood (not recorded which). The chain combines TRBV27 with TRBJ1-2; weak D call: TRBD1 (5 bases). The CDR3 spells CASSPGTDAFGGYTF. Here the CDR3 DNA reads TGTGCCAGCAGCCCCGGGACTGACGCTTTTGGCGGCTACACCTTC.